One and the same sample provided the 14 T cell receptor beta chains below, sequenced in a study of radiation and T cells in renal cell carcinoma. Sequencing was performed with immunoSEQ multiplex PCR; in TCRdb, only in-frame clones are kept and a portion is missing. The data hold 100,000 to 150,000 clones, with roughly 80% observed a single time. Time point denoted: baseline pretreatment blood. Documented treatment: 15 Gy SBRT to primary tumor, nephrectomy 4 weeks later. Material: blood, obtained from a patient whose treatment included radiotherapy and nephrectomy. These receptors came from a woman aged 55-70 years with renal cell carcinoma.

The chain uses TRBV6-5 and TRBJ1-1; D ambiguous. The V end was cut by 5 bases, the J end by 5 bases, with 18 bases between. Germline V gene data show CDR1 as MNHEY and CDR2 as SVGAGI. This CDR3 comprises 15 residues. The chain's CDR3 is CASSAQPTVPTEAFF. As DNA, the CDR3 is TGTGCCAGCAGTGCGCAACCGACCGTACCTACTGAAGCTTTCTTT.

J is TRBJ2-1 and V is TRBV18; TRBD2 aligns across 7 bases. CDR1 and CDR2 (germline): KGHSH, LQKENI. The CDR3 covers 15 residues. The J segment lost 8 bases and the V segment lost 6 bases, leaving 13 bases of the junction unmatched. CDR3 coding DNA: TGTGCCAGCTCCGCGATTGACGGGACTACGGATGAGCAGTTCTTC. Translating gives CASSAIDGTTDEQFF.

The chain couples TRBV7-2 to TRBJ1-3; 9 bases fit TRBD1. Germline CDR1 reads SGHTA; CDR2 reads FQGNSA. V gave up 3 bases and J gave up 0 bases; unmatched junction bases: 3. The CDR3 covers 16 residues. The CDR3 loop reads CASSLTGGNSGNTIYF. The CDR3 coding sequence is TGTGCCAGCAGCTTGACAGGGGGGAACTCTGGAAACACCATATATTTT. The full variable domain, completed using reference TRBV7-2 and TRBJ1-3, is GAGVSQSPSNKVTEKGKDVELRCDPISGHTALYWYRQSLGQGLEFLIYFQGNSAPDKSGLPSDRFSAERTGGSVSTLTIQRTQQEDSAVYLCASSLTGGNSGNTIYFGEGSWLTVV.

This clone has a single count. The chain couples TRBV19 to TRBJ1-3; D is unclear. The CDR3 runs to 12 residues. V was cut by 6 bases and J by 2 bases, with 5 bases left in between. In germline, CDR1 is LNHDA, CDR2 SQIVND (reference sequence). CDR3 region: CASSLTGNTIYF. The CDR3 DNA follows: TGTGCCAGTAGCCTGACTGGAAACACCATATATTTT.

This clone appeared a single time. The rearrangement joins TRBV28 to TRBJ2-5; 10 nucleotides align to TRBD2. Germline CDR1 reads MDHEN; CDR2 reads SYDVKM. The CDR3 has 17 residues. V was pared by 3 bases and J by 3 bases, with 10 bases of the junction left unmatched. Here the CDR3 DNA reads TGTGCCAGCAGTTTTCCCGTAGCGGGAGGAGCGGAAGAGACCCAGTACTTC. Encoded protein: CASSFPVAGGAEETQYF.

This clone was picked up a small number of times. The CDR3 bases are TGTGCCAGCCGAGTCGGCTTGAACACTGAAGCTTTCTTT. It encodes CASRVGLNTEAFF. The V gene is TRBV10-3, the J gene TRBJ1-1; D gene uncertain. Germline V gene data show CDR1 as ENHRY and CDR2 as SYGVKD. V was pared by 10 bases and J by 0 bases, with 12 bases between. The CDR3 totals 13 residues.

The count of this clone is one. The V call is TRBV19, the J call TRBJ1-1; 10 bases fit TRBD1. The ends lost 1 base at V and 5 bases at J; junction bases unmatched: 4. The germline V gene encodes CDR1 LNHDA and CDR2 SQIVND (reference sequence). The CDR3 runs to 15 residues. This CDR3 is CASSIGDRGQTEAFF. CDR3 bases: TGTGCCAGTAGTATAGGCGACAGGGGGCAAACTGAAGCTTTCTTT.

The chain combines TRBV9 with TRBJ1-1, with TRBD1 identical over 9 bases. Germline CDR1 is SGDLS and CDR2 is YYNGEE. With 0 bases clipped from V and 3 bases from J, the junction kept 3 bases outside the gene matches. This CDR3 comprises 15 residues. CDR3 in amino acids: CASSVEGQGHTEAFF. CDR3 bases: TGTGCCAGCAGCGTAGAGGGACAGGGCCACACTGAAGCTTTCTTT.

In its sample, this clone was seen once. The rearrangement uses TRBV7-3 and TRBJ2-5; possibly TRBD1 for D (5 bases). Deletions cut 0 bases from V and 10 bases from J, with 18 bases between. Germline values: CDR1 SGHTA, CDR2 FQGTGA. The length of the CDR3 is 15 residues. For the CDR3, the DNA is TGTGCCAGCAGCTTAACAGGGGCGACGAGTAAGGGCCAGTACTTC. Translation: CASSLTGATSKGQYF.

The rearrangement links TRBV5-6 to TRBJ1-5; the match to TRBD1 covers 8 bases. CDR1 SGHDT and CDR2 YYEEEE come from the germline V gene. Unmatched junction bases numbered 5, after V lost 4 bases and J lost 2 bases. This CDR3 has 15 residues. Here the CDR3 DNA reads TGTGCCAGCAGCCGCGGGACAGGAGGCAATCAGCCCCAGCATTTT. It encodes CASSRGTGGNQPQHF.

The V call is TRBV7-2, the J call TRBJ1-3, with a possible D match to TRBD1 (6 bases). Per germline, CDR1 SGHTA and CDR2 FQGNSA. CDR3 length: 15 residues. V dropped 5 bases and J dropped 4 bases, with 15 bases sitting between them. The CDR3 is CASSARTDVGNTIYF. The CDR3 bases are TGTGCCAGCAGCGCCCGGACAGATGTGGGAAACACCATATATTTT.

The chain links TRBV7-9 to TRBJ2-2; 8 bases map to TRBD1. Germline lookup yields CDR1 SEHNR and CDR2 FQNEAQ (reference sequence). CDR3 length: 15 residues. Trimming took 5 bases from V and 3 from J; bases not matched to a gene: 5. CDR3 coding DNA: TGTGCCAGCAGCCAAGGGACAGGATACACCGGGGAGCTGTTTTTT. Its protein is CASSQGTGYTGELFF.

The chain links TRBV29-1 to TRBJ1-2; 10 nucleotides align to TRBD1. Germline CDR1 reads SQVTM; CDR2 reads ANQGSEA. The V and J ends lost 0 bases and 4 bases, in that order; junction bases with no gene match: 5. The CDR3 length is 15 residues. The CDR3 coding sequence is TGCAGCGTTGAAGATGGGACAGGGGTCCTCTATGGCTACACCTTC. Its translation: CSVEDGTGVLYGYTF. The full variable domain, with the rest looked up from reference TRBV29-1 and TRBJ1-2, is SAVISQKPSRDICQRGTSLTIQCQVDSQVTMMFWYRQQPGQSLTLIATANQGSEATYESGFVIDKFPISRPNLTFSTLTVSNMSPEDSSIYLCSVEDGTGVLYGYTFGSGTRLTVV.

This clone appeared a single time. The chain couples TRBV6-5 to TRBJ1-4; possible D gene TRBD1, 6 bases. The V and J ends lost 5 bases and 8 bases respectively, with 18 bases between them. This CDR3 has 15 amino acids. Germline V lookup: CDR1 MNHEY, CDR2 SVGAGI. CDR3 protein: CASSLVGPGEEKLFF. The CDR3 DNA reads TGTGCCAGCAGTCTCGTAGGGCCAGGGGAGGAAAAACTGTTTTTT.